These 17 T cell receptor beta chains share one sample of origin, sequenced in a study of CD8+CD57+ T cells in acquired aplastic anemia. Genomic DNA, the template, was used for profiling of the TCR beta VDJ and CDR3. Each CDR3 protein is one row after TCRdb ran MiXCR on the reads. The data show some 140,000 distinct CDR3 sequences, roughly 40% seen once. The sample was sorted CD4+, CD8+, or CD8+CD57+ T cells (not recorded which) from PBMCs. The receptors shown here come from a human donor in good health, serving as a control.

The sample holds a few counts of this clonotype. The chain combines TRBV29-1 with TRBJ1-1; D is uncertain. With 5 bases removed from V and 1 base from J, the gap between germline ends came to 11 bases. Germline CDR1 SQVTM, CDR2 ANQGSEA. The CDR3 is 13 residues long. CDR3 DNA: TGCAGCGTTTATAGGCAGGCGAACACTGAAGCTTTCTTT. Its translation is CSVYRQANTEAFF.

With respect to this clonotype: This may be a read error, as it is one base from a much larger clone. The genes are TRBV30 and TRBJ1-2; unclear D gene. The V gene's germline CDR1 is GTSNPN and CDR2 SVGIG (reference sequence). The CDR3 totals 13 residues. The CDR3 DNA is TGTGCCTGGAGCCCAGGAGTGATCTATGACTACACCTTC. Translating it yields CAWSPGVIYDYTF.

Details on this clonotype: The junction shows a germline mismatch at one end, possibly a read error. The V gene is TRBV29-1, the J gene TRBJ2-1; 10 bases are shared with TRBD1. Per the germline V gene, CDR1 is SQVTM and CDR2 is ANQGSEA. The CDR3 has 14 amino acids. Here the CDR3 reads CSVRQGAWNNEQLF. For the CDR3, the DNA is TGCAGCGTAAGACAGGGGGCTTGGAACAATGAGCAGCTCTTC.

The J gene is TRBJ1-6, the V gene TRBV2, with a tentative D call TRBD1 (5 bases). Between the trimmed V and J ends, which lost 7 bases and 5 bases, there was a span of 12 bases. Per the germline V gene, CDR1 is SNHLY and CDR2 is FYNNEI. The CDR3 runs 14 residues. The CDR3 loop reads CASNRQGNNSPLHF. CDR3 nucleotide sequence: TGTGCCAGCAATAGGCAGGGTAATAATTCACCCCTCCACTTT.

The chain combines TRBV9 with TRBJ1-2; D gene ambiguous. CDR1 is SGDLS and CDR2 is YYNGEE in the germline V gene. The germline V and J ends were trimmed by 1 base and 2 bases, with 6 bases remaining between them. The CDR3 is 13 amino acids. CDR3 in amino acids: CASSVSENYGYTF. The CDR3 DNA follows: TGTGCCAGCAGCGTATCGGAGAACTATGGCTACACCTTC.

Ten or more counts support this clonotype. The CDR3 is CASSQGGATGYGYTF. CDR3 nucleotides: TGCGCCAGCAGCCAAGGAGGGGCCACCGGTTATGGCTACACCTTC. The chain carries TRBV4-1 and TRBJ1-2, with a possible D match to TRBD1 (5 bases). Trimming shortened V by 1 base and J by 5 bases, and 14 bases separated the two germline ends. CDR1 is MGHRA, CDR2 YSYEKL, per germline. CDR3 length: 15 residues.

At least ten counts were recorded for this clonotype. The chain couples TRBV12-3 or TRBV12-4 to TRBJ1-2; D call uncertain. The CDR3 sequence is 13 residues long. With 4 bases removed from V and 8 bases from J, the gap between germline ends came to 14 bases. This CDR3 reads CASSSGSRRGYTF. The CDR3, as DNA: TGTGCCAGCAGTTCCGGGTCACGAAGAGGCTACACCTTC.

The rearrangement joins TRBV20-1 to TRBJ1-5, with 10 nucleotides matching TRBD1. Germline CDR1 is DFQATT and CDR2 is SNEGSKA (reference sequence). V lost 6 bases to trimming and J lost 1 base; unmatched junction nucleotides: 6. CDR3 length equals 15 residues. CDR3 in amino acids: CSASPGQGSNQPQHF. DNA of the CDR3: TGCAGTGCCAGCCCGGGACAGGGGAGCAATCAGCCCCAGCATTTT.

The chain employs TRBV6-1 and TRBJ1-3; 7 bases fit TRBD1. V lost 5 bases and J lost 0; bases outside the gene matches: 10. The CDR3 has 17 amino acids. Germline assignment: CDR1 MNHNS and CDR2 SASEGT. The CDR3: CASSKGAGQTSGNTIYF. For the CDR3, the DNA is TGTGCCAGCAGTAAGGGGGCGGGACAGACCTCTGGAAACACCATATATTTT.

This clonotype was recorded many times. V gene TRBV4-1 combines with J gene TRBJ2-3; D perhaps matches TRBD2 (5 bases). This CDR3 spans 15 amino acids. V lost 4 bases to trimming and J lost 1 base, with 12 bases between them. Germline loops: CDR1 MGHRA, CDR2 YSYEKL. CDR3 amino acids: CASSLDYPRTDTQYF. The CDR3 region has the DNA TGCGCCAGCAGCCTAGACTACCCCCGCACAGATACGCAGTATTTT.

As DNA, the CDR3 is TGTGCCAGCAGCCCAACTAGCGGGGGTGATACGCAGTATTTT. It specifies CASSPTSGGDTQYF. The chain joins TRBV7-6 to TRBJ2-3, with 11 bases that match TRBD2. There are 14 residues in the CDR3. Germline loops: CDR1 SGHVS, CDR2 FNYEAQ. V lost 5 bases to trimming and J lost 6 bases; unmatched junction nucleotides: 4.

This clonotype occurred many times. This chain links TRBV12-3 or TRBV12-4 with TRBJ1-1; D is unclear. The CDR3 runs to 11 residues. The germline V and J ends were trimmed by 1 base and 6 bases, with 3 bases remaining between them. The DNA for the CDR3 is TGTGCCAGCAGTTTAGGCTCTGAAGCTTTCTTT. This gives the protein CASSLGSEAFF.

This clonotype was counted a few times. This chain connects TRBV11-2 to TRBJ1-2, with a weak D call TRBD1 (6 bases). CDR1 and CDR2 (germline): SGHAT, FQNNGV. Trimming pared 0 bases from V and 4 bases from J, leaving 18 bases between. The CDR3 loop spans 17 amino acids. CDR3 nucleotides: TGTGCCAGCAGCTTAGAATCTGGGGGCGTATCACCCTATGGCTACACCTTC. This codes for CASSLESGGVSPYGYTF.

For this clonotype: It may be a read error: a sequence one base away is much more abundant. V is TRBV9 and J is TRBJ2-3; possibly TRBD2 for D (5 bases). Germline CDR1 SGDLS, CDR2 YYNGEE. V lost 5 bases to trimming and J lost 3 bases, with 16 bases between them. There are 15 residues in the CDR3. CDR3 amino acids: CASRVIASGTDTQYF. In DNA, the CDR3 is TGTGCCAGCAGAGTAATCGCCTCGGGGACAGATACGCAGTATTTT.

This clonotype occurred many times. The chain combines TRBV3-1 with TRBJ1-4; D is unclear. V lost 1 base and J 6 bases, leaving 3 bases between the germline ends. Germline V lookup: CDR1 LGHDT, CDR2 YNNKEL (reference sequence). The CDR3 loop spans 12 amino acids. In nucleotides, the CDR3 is TGTGCCAGCAGCCAAGGAGATGAAAAACTGTTTTTT. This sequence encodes CASSQGDEKLFF.

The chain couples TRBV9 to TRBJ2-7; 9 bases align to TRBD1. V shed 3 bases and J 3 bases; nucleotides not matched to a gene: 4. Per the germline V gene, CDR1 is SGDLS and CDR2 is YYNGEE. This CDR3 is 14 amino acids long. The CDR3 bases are TGTGCCAGCAGCGGGGGACAGGGCATCTACGAGCAGTACTTC. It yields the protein CASSGGQGIYEQYF.

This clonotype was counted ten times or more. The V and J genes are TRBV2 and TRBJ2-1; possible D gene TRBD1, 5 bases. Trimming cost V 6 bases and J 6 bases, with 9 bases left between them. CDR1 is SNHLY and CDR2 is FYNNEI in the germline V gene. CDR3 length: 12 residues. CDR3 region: CASRRQGNEQFF. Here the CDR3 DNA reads TGTGCCAGCAGGAGGCAGGGCAATGAGCAGTTCTTC.